This TCR beta chain was sequenced during a study of blood T cell repertoires in COVID-19. In the original analysis: How many nucleated cells were present was estimated from reference gene primer amplification. Generated by immunoSEQ multiplex PCR, the TCRdb table keeps only in-frame clones and is missing some. V and J calls and clone size are those listed in that table; D and trimming were worked out from the DNA. The repertoire consists of about 390,000 clones, with more than 70% occurring once and the leading ten covering roughly 2%. This clonotype was sampled from a woman between 55 and 75 years old with COVID-19, enrolled during active disease. Sequencing was performed on peripheral blood.

The CDR3: CASSLRGGPNTEAFF. CDR3 sequence (DNA): TGTGCCAGCAGCTTGAGAGGGGGCCCCAACACTGAAGCTTTCTTT. The chain recombines TRBV5-5 with TRBJ1-1; 7 bases match TRBD1. Trimming at V came to 1 base and at J to 2 bases, leaving 5 bases not matched to a gene. Germline V gene lookup returns CDR1 SGHKS and CDR2 YYEKEE (reference sequence). The CDR3 is 15 amino acids.